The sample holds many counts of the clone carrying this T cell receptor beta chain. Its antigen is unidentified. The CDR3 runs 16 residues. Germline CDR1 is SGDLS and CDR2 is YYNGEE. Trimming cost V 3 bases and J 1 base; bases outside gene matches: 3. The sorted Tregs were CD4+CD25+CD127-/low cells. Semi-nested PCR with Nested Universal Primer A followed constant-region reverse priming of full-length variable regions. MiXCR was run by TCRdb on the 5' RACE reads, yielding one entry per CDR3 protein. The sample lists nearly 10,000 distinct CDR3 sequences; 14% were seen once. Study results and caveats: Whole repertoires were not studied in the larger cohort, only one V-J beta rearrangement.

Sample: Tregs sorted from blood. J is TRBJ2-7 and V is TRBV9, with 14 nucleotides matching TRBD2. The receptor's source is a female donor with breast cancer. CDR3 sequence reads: CASSAGLAGDSYEQYF. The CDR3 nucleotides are TGTGCCAGCAGCGCGGGACTAGCGGGGGATTCCTACGAGCAGTACTTC.